Below, 24 T cell receptor beta chains from the same sample are listed, as sequenced in a study of T cell changes during pregnancy in multiple sclerosis. Assay: immunoSEQ multiplex PCR; the TCRdb copy retains only in-frame clones and omits some. The table includes tens of thousands of clones, roughly 90% detected once. Sequenced here: peripheral blood, sampled after pregnancy. The source is a female donor in good health, enrolled as a control in a pregnancy study.

The rearrangement links TRBV6-5 to TRBJ2-5; 7 bases are a match to TRBD1. The CDR3 contains 14 residues. Germline CDR1 is MNHEY and CDR2 is SVGAGI. The junction had 6 bases not matched to a gene; V was cut back by 4 bases and J by 4 bases. The CDR3 is CASSFPGGGETQYF. The CDR3 nucleotides are TGTGCCAGCAGTTTCCCAGGGGGTGGAGAGACCCAGTACTTC.

This CDR3 is CAISGETDTQYF. CDR3 coding DNA: TGTGCCATCAGCGGGGAGACAGATACGCAGTATTTT. The chain employs TRBV28 and TRBJ2-3; the match to TRBD2 covers 7 bases. The CDR3 loop spans 12 amino acids. The V gene end was trimmed by 10 bases and the J gene end by 3 bases; junction bases not matched to a gene: 4. CDR1 is MDHEN, CDR2 SYDVKM, per germline.

This clone has only a few counts. CDR3 protein: CATTLGGYGYTF. CDR3 nucleotides: TGTGCCACGACGCTAGGGGGCTATGGCTACACCTTC. J is TRBJ1-2 and V is TRBV7-2, with a possible D match to TRBD1 (6 bases). This CDR3 contains 12 residues. The germline CDR1 and CDR2 sequences are SGHTA and FQGNSA. V lost 10 bases and J lost 4, with 13 bases in between.

V is TRBV10-3 and J is TRBJ2-7, with TRBD1 matching 7 bases. Trimming cost V 4 bases and J 0 bases; bases outside gene matches: 15. This CDR3 contains 18 residues. The V gene's germline CDR1 is ENHRY and CDR2 SYGVKD. The CDR3 here is CAISAPMTGPSSSYEQYF. The CDR3 DNA is TGTGCCATCAGTGCCCCAATGACAGGGCCCTCAAGCTCCTACGAGCAGTACTTC.

The chain combines TRBV9 with TRBJ2-7, with TRBD1 matching over 7 bases. The CDR3 has 14 amino acids. After removal of 0 bases from V and 1 base from J, the junction contained 1 base not matched to a gene. Germline-derived CDR1 and CDR2 are SGDLS and YYNGEE. The CDR3 sequence: CASSVGDRSYEQYF. CDR3 nucleotides: TGTGCCAGCAGCGTAGGGGACAGATCCTACGAGCAGTACTTC.

J is TRBJ1-1 and V is TRBV27; D may be TRBD1 (6 bases). The germline gives CDR1 MNHEY, CDR2 SMNVEV (reference sequence). The CDR3 is 16 residues long. V gave up 2 bases and J gave up 2 bases, with 15 bases separating them. CDR3 in amino acids: CASSLTGAGGNTEAFF. The CDR3 DNA follows: TGTGCCAGCAGTTTAACGGGGGCGGGGGGAAACACTGAAGCTTTCTTT.

This clone was detected only once. V and J are TRBV30 and TRBJ2-7, with D tentatively TRBD1 (6 bases). V lost 0 bases, J lost 0 bases, and 9 bases lay in between. Germline V gene lookup returns CDR1 GTSNPN and CDR2 SVGIG (reference sequence). The CDR3 spans 14 residues. The CDR3 is CAWSVTGHSYEQYF. CDR3 in DNA: TGTGCCTGGAGTGTAACGGGACACTCCTACGAGCAGTACTTC.

V and J are TRBV5-6 and TRBJ2-5; D gene ambiguous. The V end lost 4 bases, the J end lost 5 bases, and 12 bases lay between the germline ends. The CDR3 length is 13 residues. Germline V gene lookup returns CDR1 SGHDT and CDR2 YYEEEE. The CDR3 is CASSQRGWETQYF. The CDR3 nucleotides read TGTGCCAGCAGCCAGCGAGGATGGGAGACCCAGTACTTC.

In its sample, this clone was seen once. This rearrangement joins TRBV5-1 to TRBJ2-3; D possibly corresponds to TRBD2 (6 bases). The germline CDR1 and CDR2 sequences are SGHRS and YFSETQ. V was trimmed by 3 bases and J by 0 bases, leaving 8 bases between them. CDR3 size: 14 residues. CDR3 DNA: TGCGCCAGCAGCTCTAGCGCAAGCACAGATACGCAGTATTTT. Its protein is CASSSSASTDTQYF.

In regard to this clone: This sample includes further DNA sequences coding for the same CDR3. The CDR3 here is CSASDQETQYF. CDR3 nucleotide sequence: TGCAGTGCTTCAGATCAAGAGACCCAGTACTTC. The chain carries TRBV20-1 and TRBJ2-5; D is uncertain. This CDR3 region has 11 residues. Germline values: CDR1 DFQATT, CDR2 SNEGSKA (reference sequence). The V end was cut by 5 bases, the J end by 2 bases, with 6 bases between.

V gene TRBV6-4 combines with J gene TRBJ2-1; D might be TRBD2 (7 bases). Germline CDR1 reads MRHNA; CDR2 reads SNTAGT. The V end was cut by 0 bases, the J end by 9 bases, with 12 bases between. The CDR3 consists of 14 residues. In DNA, the CDR3 is TGTGCCAGCAGTGACTCGGCGGGGGCCGGTGAGCAGTTCTTC. Translating it yields CASSDSAGAGEQFF.

The chain is built from TRBV18 and TRBJ1-4; weak D call: TRBD1 (6 bases). In germline, CDR1 is KGHSH, CDR2 LQKENI. The CDR3 extends over 15 amino acids. Trimming removed 4 bases from V and 6 bases from J, with 15 bases in between. CDR3 sequence: CASSLSGTMDEKLFF. The CDR3 coding sequence is TGTGCCAGCTCACTCTCCGGGACAATGGATGAAAAACTGTTTTTT.

This chain joins TRBV7-9 and TRBJ2-5; tentatively, D is TRBD2 (6 bases). V was pared by 3 bases and J by 0 bases, with 8 bases between. Germline CDR1 reads SEHNR; CDR2 reads FQNEAQ (reference sequence). The CDR3 has 14 residues. In nucleotides, the CDR3 is TGTGCCAGCAGCTTTCGGGGGTACCAAGAGACCCAGTACTTC. Encoded protein: CASSFRGYQETQYF.

This rearrangement joins TRBV28 to TRBJ1-2; D unresolved. In germline, CDR1 is MDHEN, CDR2 SYDVKM. There are 16 residues in the CDR3. Trimming took off 8 bases at V and 0 bases at J, with 19 bases between the two ends. The CDR3 region is CASHRGGPGANYGYTF. DNA of the CDR3: TGTGCCAGCCACAGAGGAGGCCCCGGGGCTAACTATGGCTACACCTTC.

The chain has TRBV12-5 and TRBJ2-7; 9 bases fit TRBD2. The V segment lost 2 bases and the J segment 4 bases; nucleotides outside the gene matches: 21. Germline CDR1 LGHNT, CDR2 FRNRAP. The CDR3 contains 20 residues. The CDR3 is CASGLPPPRLAETPRYEQYF. The CDR3 nucleotides are TGTGCTAGTGGTTTGCCCCCACCCCGACTAGCGGAAACTCCTAGGTACGAGCAGTACTTC.

The chain employs TRBV6-4 and TRBJ2-1; 8 bases are shared with TRBD2. V dropped 3 bases and J dropped 5; count of bases not matched to a gene: 12. Germline CDR1 MRHNA, CDR2 SNTAGT. CDR3 length equals 17 residues. CDR3 in amino acids: CASSEKPPGSGNNEQFF. Here the CDR3 DNA reads TGTGCCAGCAGTGAGAAACCCCCGGGTAGCGGGAACAATGAGCAGTTCTTC.

The count of this clone is one. The chain uses TRBV2 and TRBJ1-1; TRBD1 aligns across 7 bases. Germline V gives CDR1 SNHLY, CDR2 FYNNEI. Germline trimming cut 5 bases from V and 1 base from J; bases unmatched to any gene: 4. This CDR3 has 14 amino acids. The CDR3 spells CASSPRTGNTEAFF. CDR3 sequence (DNA): TGTGCCAGCAGTCCCCGGACAGGGAACACTGAAGCTTTCTTT.

This chain links TRBV7-3 with TRBJ2-3; weak D call: TRBD1 (6 bases). V lost 10 bases and J 2 bases, leaving 13 bases between the germline ends. CDR1 and CDR2 from the germline V gene are SGHTA and FQGTGA. This CDR3 is built from 13 residues. CDR3 residues: CATRGPDTDTQYF. The CDR3 region has the DNA TGTGCCACCAGGGGCCCAGACACAGATACGCAGTATTTT. Looking up the rest from reference TRBV7-3 and TRBJ2-3 gives the full variable domain: GAGVSQTPSNKVTEKGKYVELRCDPISGHTALYWYRQSLGQGPEFLIYFQGTGAADDSGLPNDRFFAVRPEGSVSTLKIQRTERGDSAVYLCATRGPDTDTQYFGPGTRLTVL.

This clone appeared a few times. The germline gene is not matched at one end of the junction; a read error may be the cause. V usage is TRBV7-9 and J usage is TRBJ2-7; 10 bases map to TRBD2. This CDR3 has 14 residues. The germline V gene encodes CDR1 SEHNR and CDR2 FQNEAQ (reference sequence). The CDR3, as DNA: TGTGCCAGCAGCTCCGGGACTAGCGCCACGAATTTTATTTTC. It encodes CASSSGTSATNFIF.

The chain joins TRBV4-3 to TRBJ2-3; 10 bases are shared with TRBD2. Germline CDR1 and CDR2: LGHNA and YSLEER. This CDR3 spans 16 amino acids. V was pared by 4 bases and J by 2 bases, with 6 bases of the junction left unmatched. Here the CDR3 reads CASSPRTSGDTDTQYF. DNA for the CDR3: TGCGCCAGCAGCCCCCGGACTAGCGGAGACACAGATACGCAGTATTTT.

This rearrangement joins TRBV28 to TRBJ2-7; 12 bases fit TRBD1. Trimming removed 8 bases from V and 7 bases from J; junction bases left unmatched: 6. CDR3 length: 13 amino acids. CDR1 and CDR2 from the germline V gene are MDHEN and SYDVKM. Here the CDR3 reads CASRDRGRREQYF. The CDR3 coding sequence is TGTGCCAGCCGGGACAGGGGGCGAAGGGAGCAGTACTTC.

The chain combines TRBV7-8 with TRBJ1-3; D not resolved. Germline V gene data show CDR1 as SGHVS and CDR2 as FQNEAQ. This CDR3 comprises 16 residues. V lost 1 base to trimming and J lost 4 bases, with 14 bases between them. The CDR3 DNA is TGTGCCAGCAGCTTAGTAGACAATCAAAGAGGAAACACCATATATTTT. This codes for CASSLVDNQRGNTIYF.

The rearrangement links TRBV27 to TRBJ2-3; D is uncertain. V was clipped by 4 bases and J by 2 bases, with 13 bases between them. Germline V gives CDR1 MNHEY, CDR2 SMNVEV (reference sequence). This CDR3 comprises 15 residues. The CDR3: CASSSPSRYTDTQYF. Written as DNA, the CDR3 is TGTGCCAGCAGTTCTCCCTCCAGATACACAGATACGCAGTATTTT.

The J gene is TRBJ1-5, the V gene TRBV6-1; 10 bases fit TRBD1. Trimming cost V 4 bases and J 6 bases; bases outside gene matches: 9. The CDR3 sequence is 16 residues long. Germline V gives CDR1 MNHNS, CDR2 SASEGT. CDR3 protein: CASSAPGTGDSQPQHF. The CDR3 coding sequence is TGTGCCAGCAGTGCCCCCGGGACAGGGGACAGTCAGCCCCAGCATTTT.